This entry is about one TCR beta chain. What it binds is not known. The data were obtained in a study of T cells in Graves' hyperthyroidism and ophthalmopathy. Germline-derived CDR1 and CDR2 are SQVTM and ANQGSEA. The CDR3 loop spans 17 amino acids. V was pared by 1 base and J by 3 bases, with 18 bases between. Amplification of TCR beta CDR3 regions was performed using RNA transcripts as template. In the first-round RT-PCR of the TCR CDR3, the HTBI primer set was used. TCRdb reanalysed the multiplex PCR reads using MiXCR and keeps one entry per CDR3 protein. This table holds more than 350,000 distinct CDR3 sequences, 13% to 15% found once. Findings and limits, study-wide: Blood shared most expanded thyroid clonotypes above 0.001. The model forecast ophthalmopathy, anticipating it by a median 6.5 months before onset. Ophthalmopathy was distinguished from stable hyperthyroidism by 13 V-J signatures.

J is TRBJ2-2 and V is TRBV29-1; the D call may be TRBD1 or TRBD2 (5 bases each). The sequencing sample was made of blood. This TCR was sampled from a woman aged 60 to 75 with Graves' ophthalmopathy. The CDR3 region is CSVEVFTAEGDTGELFF. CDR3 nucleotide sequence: TGCAGCGTTGAAGTTTTCACAGCGGAAGGGGACACCGGGGAGCTGTTTTTT.